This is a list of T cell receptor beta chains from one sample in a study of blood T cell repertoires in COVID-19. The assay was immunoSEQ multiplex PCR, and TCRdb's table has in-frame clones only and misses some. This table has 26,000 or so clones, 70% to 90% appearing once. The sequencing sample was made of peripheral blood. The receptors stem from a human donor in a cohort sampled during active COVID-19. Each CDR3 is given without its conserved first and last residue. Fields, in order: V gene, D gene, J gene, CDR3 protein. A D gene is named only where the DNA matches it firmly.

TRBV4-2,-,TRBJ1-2,ASSASIWGAGADYGYT
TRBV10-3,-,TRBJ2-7,AISESFSGVSQIEQY
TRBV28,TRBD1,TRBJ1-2,ASSQGQGGGYT
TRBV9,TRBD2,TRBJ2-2,ASSVGGGDTGELF
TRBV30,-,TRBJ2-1,AWSETSYEQF
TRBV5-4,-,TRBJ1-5,ASSLDAGPQH
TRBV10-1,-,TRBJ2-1,ASSVRGGNEQF
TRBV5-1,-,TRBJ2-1,ASGTASGGYNEQF
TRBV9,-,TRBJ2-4,ASSVGIGVGFQY
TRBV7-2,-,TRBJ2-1,ASRDSWTYNEQF
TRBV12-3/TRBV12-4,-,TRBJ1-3,ASSNIRDTIY
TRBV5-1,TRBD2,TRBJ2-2,ASSFLSRTSGAGELF
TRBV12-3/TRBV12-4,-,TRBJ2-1,ASSHSITEQF
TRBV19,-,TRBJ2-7,ASSHGRGTAPRAYEQY
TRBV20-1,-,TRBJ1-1,STRRNTEAF
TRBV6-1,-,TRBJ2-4,ASSELSVLGENIQY
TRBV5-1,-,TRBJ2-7,ASSLGQGNEQY
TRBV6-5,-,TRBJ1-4,ASTLNRGNEKLF
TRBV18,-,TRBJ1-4,ASSSNRRTNEKLF
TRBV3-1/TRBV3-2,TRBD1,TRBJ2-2,ASSFLDRGDTGELF
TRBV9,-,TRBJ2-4,ASSPPGQTLGNIQY
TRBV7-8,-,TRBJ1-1,ASSLLLSPVGSLTEAF
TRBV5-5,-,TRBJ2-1,ASSSTGALTDEQF
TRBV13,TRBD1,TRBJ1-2,ASSVGQAGPMDYGYT
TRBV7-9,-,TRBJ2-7,ASSLPSYEQY
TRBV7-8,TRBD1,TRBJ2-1,ASSRGQGQYNEQF
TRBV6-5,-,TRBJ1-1,ASVKTGTEAF
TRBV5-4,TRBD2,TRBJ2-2,ASSTAGGNTGELF
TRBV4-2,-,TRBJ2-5,ASSQSKGGVETQY
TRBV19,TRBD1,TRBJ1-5,ASSAGTGNQPQH
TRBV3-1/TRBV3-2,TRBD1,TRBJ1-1,ASSQTDREAF
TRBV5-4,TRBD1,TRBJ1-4,ASSFSGTGWTNEKLF
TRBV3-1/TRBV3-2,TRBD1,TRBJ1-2,ASSRTGDYGYT
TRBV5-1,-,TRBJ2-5,ASSLVTSRQETQY
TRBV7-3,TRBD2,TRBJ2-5,ASSPGTSGGETQY
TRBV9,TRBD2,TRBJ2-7,ASSPISGGYEQY
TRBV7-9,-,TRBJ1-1,ASSHRAGNTEAF
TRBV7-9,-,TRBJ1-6,ASSLDGLSPLH
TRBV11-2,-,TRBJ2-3,ASSLGTSTDTQY
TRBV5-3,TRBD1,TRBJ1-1,ARRHQTGATNTEAF
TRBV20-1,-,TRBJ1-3,SASLGNTIY
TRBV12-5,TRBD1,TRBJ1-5,ASVLRTGKSNSNQPQH
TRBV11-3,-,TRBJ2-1,ASSLANRGNEQF
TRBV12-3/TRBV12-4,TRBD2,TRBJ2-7,ASRSSGVQY
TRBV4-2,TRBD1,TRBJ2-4,ASSQADRGQGRNIQY
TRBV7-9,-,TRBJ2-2,ASSFGITAGELF
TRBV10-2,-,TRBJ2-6,ASSVSSGLGGANVLT
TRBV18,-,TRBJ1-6,ASSQYSNSPLH
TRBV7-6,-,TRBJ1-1,ASSLDSTEAF
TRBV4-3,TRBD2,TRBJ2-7,ASSQGRTSGREQY
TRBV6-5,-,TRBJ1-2,ASREGMGRYGYT